The subject of this entry is one T cell receptor beta chain. This clone showed up just a few times. Its antigen is currently not known. Base qualities are missing; no much larger clone stands one base away. Genomic DNA was isolated from the sorted cells so that the TCRbeta CDR3 region could be sequenced. The immunoSEQ Assay was used to sequence the TCRbeta CDR3 regions. TCRdb obtained this table from immuneACCESS and retained in-frame rearrangements with V and J assigned. These tables miss some clones; where compared with another copy, unresolved V genes account for less than half of the shortfall, and the remainder is unexplained. In all, the sample holds over 80,000 clones, and roughly 93% of those were seen once. More than 0.25% of the sample lies in the top ten. This record belongs to a study of OX40 agonist ivuxolimab in advanced cancers. Turning to the overall study: Ivuxolimab was a fully human IgG2 agonistic monoclonal antibody targeting the costimulatory receptor OX40 (CD134). Intravenous ivuxolimab was administered to patients every 2 weeks at six dose levels: 0.01, 0.1, 0.3, 1.5, 3 and 10 mg/kg. Of the roughly 53 patients in dose escalation, some 20 had hepatocellular carcinoma, around 15 had melanoma, 9 had renal cell carcinoma and 9 had head and neck cancer. A male proportion of almost 85% and a mean age of approximately 61 years, ranging from about 20 to 79, were recorded for the dose-escalation cohort. Patients were allowed to have had prior anti-PD-1, anti-PD-L1 or anti-CTLA-4 therapy, and around two fifths of the dose-escalation patients had been treated with checkpoint inhibitors. Partial responses occurred in three dose-escalation patients, of whom one had hepatocellular carcinoma and two had cutaneous melanoma. Peripheral TCRbeta sequencing was intended to test whether TCR sequence diversity was altered and clonal T-cell expansion was caused by ivuxolimab. The monotherapy dose-escalation portion (N ≈ 56 patients) of the phase I ivuxolimab trial is reported in the paper. Study-wide conclusions, independent of this receptor: Low levels of normalized T-cell clonal expansion were also seen in some patients who did not respond. At doses of 0.1 to 3.0 mg/kg, clonal expansion of both CD4+ and CD8+ blood T cells was observed from baseline to week 6. In the 0.1-3.0 mg/kg groups, partial responders were among the patients with the lowest normalized peripheral clonal expansion, particularly in CD8+ T cells. Antigen specificity was not determined for the clonally expanded peripheral T cells. On average, CD8+ T cells showed more expanded clones than CD4+ T cells after ivuxolimab.

The germline V gene provides CDR1 SGDLS and CDR2 YYNGEE. V lost 0 bases and J lost 1 base, and the count of bases not matched to a germline gene is 5. The CDR3 contains 16 residues, cysteine and phenylalanine counted. Only the CDR3 DNA stays, 48 bases, in frame from base 1. The trial excluded patients who had a history of autoimmune disease or were on systemic immunosuppression. Peripheral blood for TCR sequencing was drawn from every dose cohort at baseline, at cycle 4 day 1 and at cycle 7 day 1. The samples were taken from a phase I, first-in-human, multicenter, open-label dose-escalation trial of ivuxolimab. Adults with locally advanced or metastatic head and neck squamous cell, hepatocellular, melanoma or renal cell carcinoma were enrolled in the trial. Before TCR sequencing, CD4+ and CD8+ T cells were separately sorted from peripheral blood.

This chain is built from TRBV9 and TRBJ2-3; TRBD2 lines up with 7 middle nucleotides. This sequence was found in an adult with an advanced solid tumor such as melanoma, head and neck, liver or kidney cancer. The sequencing used CD4+ or CD8+ T cells sorted from blood, collected in a trial of the OX40 agonist ivuxolimab. The nucleotides are TGTGCCAGCAGCGTAGGGATAAGCGGGGGCACAGATACGCAGTATTTT. Its coded protein is CASSVGISGGTDTQYF. Extended through the reference TRBV9 and TRBJ2-3 proteins, this CDR3 yields the full variable domain: DSGVTQTPKHLITATGQRVTLRCSPRSGDLSVYWYQQSLDQGLQFLIQYYNGEERAKGNILERFSAQQFPDLHSELNLSSLELGDSALYFCASSVGISGGTDTQYFGPGTRLTVL.